The present T cell receptor (beta chain) was sequenced within a study of neoadjuvant anti-PD-1 for oral cavity cancer. Patients had newly diagnosed, untreated stage II-IVA oral cavity squamous cell carcinoma. Method: immunoSEQ multiplex PCR; TCRdb's copy keeps in-frame clones and lacks some. This table holds approximately 7,200 clones, roughly 46% found once. V lost 1 base and J 3 bases, leaving 7 bases between the germline ends. This CDR3 contains 13 residues. Per germline, CDR1 MGHRA and CDR2 YSYEKL. The chain joins TRBV4-1 to TRBJ2-7; D gene ambiguous. The TCR originated in a person aged 35 to 85 with oral cavity squamous cell carcinoma. Source: tumor tissue, taken before nivolumab (anti-PD-1) treatment. CDR3 DNA: TGCGCCAGCAGCCAAGGGCCGGACTACGAGCAGTACTTC. Protein sequence: CASSQGPDYEQYF.